This T cell receptor (beta chain) was sequenced in a study of cytomegalovirus exposure and HLA in healthy donors. The PCR made use of 60 Vbeta and 13 Jbeta primers. Assay used: immunoSEQ multiplex PCR; TCRdb lists only in-frame clones, some missing. The sample holds some 160,000 clones, 80% to 85% seen once. Each donor was nominally healthy when sampled (though unrecorded immune exposures were likely). Study-level findings and limits: An ancestry cluster, one associated with Asian ancestry, reportedly showed fewer N-insertions than the approximately 670-donor mean in a later analysis. In terms of immune exposure information, only CMV serostatus was available. More clonal expansion characterized HLA-associated TCR beta chains than equally common others in a later analysis.

Turning to this clone: Its antigen is unknown.

V dropped 10 bases and J dropped 0; count of bases not matched to a gene: 7. CDR1 MNHEY and CDR2 SMNVEV come from the germline V gene (reference sequence). This CDR3 comprises 14 residues. The chain has TRBV27 and TRBJ2-3; 7 nucleotides align to TRBD2. The specimen was PBMCs. The origin of this receptor is a boy aged 2 to 10 in good health and CMV-seronegative. CDR3 residues: CATNSGISTDTQYF. The DNA of the CDR3 is TGTGCCACTAACAGCGGGATAAGCACAGATACGCAGTATTTT.